This T cell receptor beta chain was obtained from a study of OX40 agonist ivuxolimab in advanced cancers. Produced via immunoSEQ multiplex PCR; TCRdb's table is partial and in-frame only. The sample holds approximately 46,000 clones, about 74% seen once. The ends were cut back, 6 bases at V and 9 bases at J, with 12 bases in the middle. The CDR3 length is 12 residues. Germline V gives CDR1 MDHEN, CDR2 SYDVKM. The source material was CD4+ or CD8+ T cells sorted from blood, sampled in a trial of the OX40 agonist ivuxolimab. The chain recombines TRBV28 with TRBJ1-5; D remains ambiguous. The origin of this receptor is an adult with an advanced solid tumor such as melanoma, head and neck, liver or kidney cancer. The CDR3 protein is CASRDPPGPQHF. The CDR3 region has the DNA TGTGCCAGCAGGGACCCGCCAGGGCCCCAGCATTTT.